This T cell receptor beta chain stems from a study of cytomegalovirus exposure and HLA in healthy donors. The overall study: An analysis done earlier identified some 120 million unique TCR beta sequences from about 179 million T cells.

Study-wide results and limits: In a later analysis, an Asian-associated ancestry cluster reportedly showed fewer N-insertions than the approximately 700-donor mean.

The CDR3 loop spans 9 amino acids. Germline V CDR1 and CDR2: DFQATT, SNEGSKA (reference sequence). For this clone: Its specificity is not known.

The PCR contained 60 Vbeta and 13 Jbeta primers. Profiling relied on immunoSEQ multiplex PCR, and the TCRdb table lists in-frame clones only, not all of them. In the table there are some 130,000 clones, approximately 80% of which are singletons. Healthy donors of bone marrow made up the group. The gene calls are TRBV20-1 and TRBJ1-5; D possibly corresponds to TRBD1 (6 bases). The origin of this receptor is a man aged 25-45 years in good health and CMV-seronegative. Sequenced input: PBMCs. CDR3 sequence (DNA): TGCGGGGGGGGCCAGCCCCAGCATTTT. Its translation is CGGGQPQHF.